Below are 25 T cell receptor beta chains sequenced from a single sample in a study of blood T cells in healthy people across ages. Then a second PCR, running roughly 7 to 11 cycles, was carried out with a sample-barcoded 5' primer and a J-beta primer mix. TCRdb reprocessed the 5' RACE reads via MiXCR and lists one record per CDR3 protein. The sample lists about 1.8 million distinct CDR3 sequences, about 49% seen once, with around 2.1% in the top ten. Source material: blood. These receptors all come from a woman aged 40 to 50 in good health.

V and J are TRBV6-2 or TRBV6-3 and TRBJ2-5; TRBD2 matches 8 bases. Per germline, CDR1 MNHEY and CDR2 SVGEGT. The CDR3 extends over 18 amino acids. V lost 7 bases and J lost 0; bases outside the gene matches: 16. CDR3 DNA sequence: TGTGCCAGCACCAAGCCCCCCTCTGGCGGGGGGCACCAAGAGACCCAGTACTTC. Protein product: CASTKPPSGGGHQETQYF.

V usage is TRBV6-2 or TRBV6-3 and J usage is TRBJ1-5, with D possibly matching TRBD1 (5 bases). The CDR3 totals 14 residues. Trimming pared 2 bases from V and 4 bases from J, leaving 9 bases between. Germline V lookup: CDR1 MNHEY, CDR2 SVGEGT. The DNA of the CDR3 is TGTGCCAGCAGTTACGGGGGAACTAATCAGCCCCAGCATTTT. Its translation is CASSYGGTNQPQHF.

The genes are TRBV5-1 and TRBJ2-5; D possibly corresponds to TRBD2 (7 bases). The CDR3 runs to 16 residues. The germline V and J ends were trimmed by 4 bases and 0 bases, with 16 bases remaining between them. Per the germline V gene, CDR1 is SGHRS and CDR2 is YFSETQ. This chain's CDR3 is CASSLVGGANQETQYF. The DNA for the CDR3 is TGCGCCAGCAGCCTCGTAGGGGGGGCAAACCAAGAGACCCAGTACTTC.

The rearrangement uses TRBV11-2 and TRBJ2-3, with TRBD2 identical over 12 bases. The CDR3 length is 16 residues. Germline V gives CDR1 SGHAT, CDR2 FQNNGV. The J segment lost 2 bases and the V segment lost 6 bases, leaving 6 bases of the junction unmatched. The CDR3 DNA sequence: TGTGCCAGCAGTCGACTAGCGGGGGCGTTCACAGATACGCAGTATTTT. It translates to CASSRLAGAFTDTQYF.

This clonotype has more than one count but fewer than ten. The chain employs TRBV10-3 and TRBJ2-1, with D perhaps TRBD2 (5 bases). The DNA matches TRBJ2-7 better at its end, which makes the J call doubtful. Germline lookup yields CDR1 ENHRY and CDR2 SYGVKD. The CDR3 length is 16 residues. The CDR3 nucleotides read TGTGCCACCCAGATTGGACTGGCAAGCTCCTACAATGAGCAGTACTTC. This sequence encodes CATQIGLASSYNEQYF.

This chain uses TRBV20-1 with TRBJ1-2; D is perhaps TRBD1 (5 bases). Trimming stripped 0 bases from V and 5 bases from J, with 16 bases between. In germline, CDR1 is DFQATT, CDR2 SNEGSKA (reference sequence). This CDR3 has 15 amino acids. The DNA for the CDR3 is TGCAGTGCTAGAGATGTCGACAGCCCTCTTTATGGCTACACCTTC. Protein sequence: CSARDVDSPLYGYTF.

In its sample, this clonotype was seen many times. This chain uses TRBV6-4 with TRBJ2-3, with TRBD2 matching 7 bases. V lost 2 bases to trimming and J lost 0 bases; unmatched junction nucleotides: 2. The CDR3 has 15 residues. The germline V gene has CDR1 MRHNA and CDR2 SNTAGT. CDR3 sequence (DNA): TGTGCCAGCAGTGACACCGGGGGGAGCACAGATACGCAGTATTTT. Translating gives CASSDTGGSTDTQYF.

The chain combines TRBV14 with TRBJ2-3; D ambiguous. Trimming shortened V by 0 bases and J by 2 bases, and 9 bases separated the two germline ends. The germline gives CDR1 SGHDN, CDR2 FVKESK. The CDR3 contains 15 residues. CDR3 region: CASSQDSRLTDTQYF. The CDR3 coding sequence is TGTGCCAGCAGCCAAGATAGTCGACTCACAGATACGCAGTATTTT.

The DNA for the CDR3 is TGTGCCAGCAGTACGACCGGGACGGGTTATCAGCCCCAGCATTTT. Translated: CASSTTGTGYQPQHF. This chain joins TRBV27 and TRBJ1-5; a possible D gene is TRBD1 (5 bases). V gave up 5 bases and J gave up 5 bases, with 16 bases separating them. Germline assignment: CDR1 MNHEY and CDR2 SMNVEV (reference sequence). This CDR3 region has 15 residues.

CDR3 residues: CASSLMETGASPLHF. CDR3 DNA: TGTGCCAGCAGCTTAATGGAGACAGGGGCTTCACCCCTCCACTTT. J is TRBJ1-6 and V is TRBV7-8, with 8 bases that match TRBD1. Germline V gene sequence: CDR1 SGHVS, CDR2 FQNEAQ. Trimming cost V 2 bases and J 9 bases; bases outside gene matches: 6. The CDR3 length is 15 residues.

This clonotype was seen a handful of times. The germline gene is not matched at one end of the junction; a read error may be the cause. The chain combines TRBV20-1 with TRBJ2-3, with D maybe TRBD2 (6 bases). The CDR3 loop spans 15 amino acids. Germline V gene data show CDR1 as DFQATT and CDR2 as SNEGSKA (reference sequence). As DNA, the CDR3 is TGCAGTGCCAGAGGAGGGCAGGGCTCCACAGATACGCAGTATTTT. Translation: CSARGGQGSTDTQYF.

V and J are TRBV20-1 and TRBJ2-7, with D perhaps matching TRBD1 (5 bases). The CDR3 contains 14 residues. V gave up 0 bases and J gave up 2 bases, with 11 bases separating them. Germline V gene sequence: CDR1 DFQATT, CDR2 SNEGSKA (reference sequence). The CDR3 coding sequence is TGCAGTGCTAGAGATCAGAGACAGACCTACGAGCAGTACTTC. It specifies CSARDQRQTYEQYF.

In the case of this clonotype: A junction boundary mismatches the germline segment, possibly from a read error. This chain uses TRBV5-1 with TRBJ2-1; 7 nucleotides align to TRBD1. The length of the CDR3 is 15 residues. Germline V gene data show CDR1 as SGHRS and CDR2 as YFSETQ. CDR3 region: CASSLRTGSYNEQFF. In DNA form, the CDR3 reads TGTGCCAGCAGCTTGAGGACAGGCTCCTACAATGAGCAGTTCTTT.

J is TRBJ2-7 and V is TRBV5-6; no definite D call. The germline CDR1 and CDR2 sequences are SGHDT and YYEEEE. The CDR3 consists of 16 residues. Trimming took off 1 base at V and 1 base at J, with 15 bases between the two ends. CDR3 sequence: CASSLYGSLKSYEQYF. Here the CDR3 DNA reads TGTGCCAGCAGCTTGTATGGGTCCTTAAAGTCCTACGAGCAGTACTTC.

This clonotype was recorded a few times. At one end the junction does not follow the germline gene, possibly because of a read error. The V gene is TRBV28, the J gene TRBJ2-6, with D hard to call. Germline CDR1 and CDR2: MDHEN and SYDVKM. The CDR3 has 14 amino acids. In DNA, the CDR3 is TGTGCCAGCGGTTTGGGTTTGGGGGCCAACGTCCTGACTTTC. This translates into CASGLGLGANVLTF.

This clonotype has more than one count but fewer than ten. The chain carries TRBV6-5 and TRBJ1-5, with D unresolved. The V end lost 0 bases, the J end lost 0 bases, and 3 bases lay between the germline ends. The CDR3 sequence is 14 residues long. The germline V gene has CDR1 MNHEY and CDR2 SVGAGI. The CDR3, as DNA: TGTGCCAGCAGTTACTCTGTTAGCAATCAGCCCCAGCATTTT. Translation: CASSYSVSNQPQHF.

This clonotype is a singleton in its sample. The chain links TRBV20-1 to TRBJ2-7; 9 bases are a match to TRBD2. Germline V gene lookup returns CDR1 DFQATT and CDR2 SNEGSKA (reference sequence). The junction had 8 bases not matched to a gene; V was cut back by 4 bases and J by 7 bases. The CDR3 is made up of 13 amino acids. In DNA, the CDR3 is TGCAGTGCTAAGACGGGACTAGCATATGAGCAGTACTTC. The encoded protein is CSAKTGLAYEQYF.

Note on this clonotype: A read error may account for a junction end that differs from germline. In nucleotides, the CDR3 is TGTACCAGCAGACTTAGCGGGGCCGAAGCAGATACGCAGTATTTT. Translated: CTSRLSGAEADTQYF. The chain has TRBV6-5 and TRBJ2-3, with TRBD2 matching 8 bases. Germline-derived CDR1 and CDR2 are MNHEY and SVGAGI. The CDR3 covers 15 residues.

This clonotype showed up just a few times. This chain connects TRBV20-1 to TRBJ2-1, with D perhaps TRBD1 (6 bases). Germline CDR1 reads DFQATT; CDR2 reads SNEGSKA (reference sequence). V was pared by 6 bases and J by 5 bases, with 14 bases between. This CDR3 comprises 13 residues. For the CDR3, the DNA is TGCAGTGCCCCCCCCACAGGGAACAATGAGCAGTTCTTC. It is translated as CSAPPTGNNEQFF.

In its sample, this clonotype was seen a few times. The genes are TRBV15 and TRBJ2-4, with D perhaps matching TRBD1 or TRBD2 (5 bases each). In germline, CDR1 is LNHNV, CDR2 YYDKDF (reference sequence). The CDR3 loop spans 13 amino acids. The V end lost 2 bases, the J end lost 6 bases, and 8 bases lay between the germline ends. DNA of the CDR3: TGTGCCACCAGCAGACGGGACCTAAACATTCAGTACTTC. Its protein product is CATSRRDLNIQYF.

This clonotype appeared a few times. The genes are TRBV12-3 or TRBV12-4 and TRBJ2-5; TRBD2 matches at 9 bases. The CDR3 has 15 amino acids. V dropped 8 bases and J dropped 2; count of bases not matched to a gene: 9. CDR3: CASGRLAGEQETQYF. CDR3 nucleotides: TGTGCCAGCGGACGATTAGCGGGGGAACAAGAGACCCAGTACTTC.

The genes are TRBV3-1 and TRBJ2-5; TRBD1 aligns across 11 bases. Germline lookup yields CDR1 LGHDT and CDR2 YNNKEL (reference sequence). The ends lost 3 bases at V and 1 base at J; junction bases unmatched: 4. This CDR3 comprises 16 residues. The CDR3 region is CASSHQGQGVQETQYF. CDR3 coding DNA: TGTGCCAGCAGCCACCAGGGACAGGGGGTCCAAGAGACCCAGTACTTC.

This chain joins TRBV28 and TRBJ2-3; weak D call: TRBD1 (6 bases). The V gene's germline CDR1 is MDHEN and CDR2 SYDVKM. Trimming shortened V by 5 bases and J by 3 bases, and 15 bases separated the two germline ends. The CDR3 consists of 15 residues. The CDR3 reads CASSPRGPMTDTQYF. CDR3 DNA sequence: TGTGCCAGCAGTCCCAGGGGCCCCATGACAGATACGCAGTATTTT.

This clonotype has just a few counts. The chain is built from TRBV28 and TRBJ1-2, with D perhaps matching TRBD1 (6 bases). CDR3 size: 16 residues. Trimming stripped 4 bases from V and 4 bases from J, with 19 bases between. Germline CDR1 and CDR2: MDHEN and SYDVKM. CDR3 protein: CASSSPPPGAGYGYTF. The CDR3, as DNA: TGTGCCAGCAGTTCGCCCCCACCAGGGGCAGGCTATGGCTACACCTTC.

This clonotype has a single count. The chain has TRBV7-3 and TRBJ2-3, with TRBD2 matching 7 bases. The CDR3 has 14 amino acids. Germline CDR1 and CDR2: SGHTA and FQGTGA. V was pared by 4 bases and J by 6 bases, with 7 bases of the junction left unmatched. CDR3 residues: CASSSKRGHDTQYF. The CDR3 region has the DNA TGTGCCAGCAGCTCAAAGCGGGGCCACGATACGCAGTATTTT.